The 12 T cell receptor beta chains given below trace back to one sample, sequenced in a study of T cell repertoires in cytomegalovirus infection. The antigens these receptors bind are not known. TCRdb recomputed calls from the reads with MiXCR, one row per CDR3 protein. The table lists about 310,000 distinct CDR3 sequences, 20% to 25% of them singletons. Here the sequenced sample was cultured PBMCs, taken from culture after CMV antigen stimulation. Every receptor here comes from a human donor in good health (CMV status not recorded). Some clones in this sample may be carry-over from other donors' samples.

This rearrangement joins TRBV6-2 or TRBV6-3 to TRBJ1-5; D is ambiguous. Trimming cost V 4 bases and J 0 bases, with 19 bases left between them. The CDR3 is 18 residues long. Germline V lookup: CDR1 MNHEY, CDR2 SVGEGT. CDR3 region: CASSFHPGGQISNQPQHF. In DNA form, the CDR3 reads TGTGCCAGCAGTTTCCATCCCGGCGGGCAGATTAGCAATCAGCCCCAGCATTTT.

This clonotype has ten or more counts. The chain has TRBV4-3 and TRBJ2-1, with 10 bases aligning to TRBD2. The CDR3 runs 17 residues. With 0 bases clipped from V and 3 bases from J, the junction kept 5 bases outside the gene matches. Germline V CDR1 and CDR2: LGHNA, YSLEER. This CDR3 reads CASSQDRASGSYNEQFF. The CDR3, as DNA: TGCGCCAGCAGCCAAGATCGGGCTAGCGGGAGCTACAATGAGCAGTTCTTC.

The gene calls are TRBV7-9 and TRBJ2-1; D may be TRBD2 (5 bases). CDR1 and CDR2 from the germline V gene are SEHNR and FQNEAQ (reference sequence). This CDR3 comprises 17 residues. The V gene lost 1 base and the J gene lost 0 bases, with 13 bases spanning the gap. The CDR3 here is CASSLVVGGTSYNEQFF. CDR3 DNA: TGTGCCAGCAGCTTAGTTGTCGGAGGAACCTCCTACAATGAGCAGTTCTTC.

This clonotype was picked up a small number of times. Here the CDR3 DNA reads TGTGCCAGCAGCGTAGCTGGGTGGAACGCGGACACCGGGGAGCTGTTTTTT. It codes for CASSVAGWNADTGELFF. The rearrangement uses TRBV9 and TRBJ2-2; D unresolved. This CDR3 is built from 17 residues. Germline-derived CDR1 and CDR2 are SGDLS and YYNGEE. V dropped 0 bases and J dropped 3 bases, with 15 bases sitting between them.

This chain connects TRBV28 to TRBJ2-7; tentatively, D is TRBD2 (5 bases). The V gene lost 6 bases and the J gene lost 7 bases, with 10 bases spanning the gap. The CDR3 loop spans 11 amino acids. The germline V gene has CDR1 MDHEN and CDR2 SYDVKM. The CDR3 loop reads CASSLRREQYF. Written as DNA, the CDR3 is TGTGCCAGCAGCCTCAGGAGGGAGCAGTACTTC.

The chain links TRBV25-1 to TRBJ2-5, with D unresolved. CDR3 length equals 14 residues. Germline V gene lookup returns CDR1 MGHDK and CDR2 SYGVNS. Trimming stripped 8 bases from V and 1 base from J, with 14 bases between. The CDR3, as DNA: TGTGCCAGCTCCCCCACGGTGGGCCAAGAGACCCAGTACTTC. Translating it yields CASSPTVGQETQYF.

This chain links TRBV7-9 with TRBJ1-1; 7 bases fit TRBD1. After removal of 4 bases from V and 3 bases from J, the junction contained 8 bases not matched to a gene. Germline CDR1 SEHNR, CDR2 FQNEAQ (reference sequence). The CDR3 has 15 residues. As DNA, the CDR3 is TGTGCCAGCAGCTCGACGACAGGGAAGCACACTGAAGCTTTCTTT. Encoded protein: CASSSTTGKHTEAFF.

The chain uses TRBV2 and TRBJ1-2; maybe TRBD1 (5 bases). CDR3 size: 14 residues. Germline V gene lookup returns CDR1 SNHLY and CDR2 FYNNEI. The V and J ends lost 7 bases and 4 bases respectively, with 16 bases between them. The CDR3 sequence is CASNLLGEGYGYTF. CDR3 sequence (DNA): TGTGCCAGCAACCTACTGGGGGAGGGCTATGGCTACACCTTC.

This clonotype was counted between two and nine times. The chain has TRBV5-1 and TRBJ1-1; D might be TRBD1 (5 bases). Per germline, CDR1 SGHRS and CDR2 YFSETQ. CDR3 length: 14 amino acids. V lost 4 bases to trimming and J lost 4 bases, with 14 bases between them. The CDR3 DNA reads TGCGCCAGCAGCAGGGAGACGGGGGGCACTGAAGCTTTCTTT. As protein: CASSRETGGTEAFF.

V and J are TRBV2 and TRBJ1-6, with 8 bases that match TRBD1. The CDR3 loop spans 15 amino acids. After removal of 4 bases from V and 7 bases from J, the junction contained 6 bases not matched to a gene. Germline CDR1 reads SNHLY; CDR2 reads FYNNEI. CDR3 in amino acids: CASSVGQVENSPLHF. Here the CDR3 DNA reads TGTGCCAGCAGTGTGGGACAGGTGGAGAATTCACCCCTCCACTTT.

The genes are TRBV4-3 and TRBJ1-1; D gene unclear. CDR1 LGHNA and CDR2 YSLEER come from the germline V gene. CDR3 size: 15 residues. Trimming removed 4 bases from V and 1 base from J, with 13 bases in between. The CDR3 protein is CASSPTRVGNTEAFF. CDR3 sequence (DNA): TGCGCCAGCAGCCCCACCCGAGTGGGGAACACTGAAGCTTTCTTT.

This clonotype was recorded at least ten times. The rearrangement joins TRBV20-1 to TRBJ2-5; 9 bases fit TRBD2. Trimming took 6 bases from V and 5 from J; bases not matched to a gene: 13. The length of the CDR3 is 15 residues. From germline, CDR1 is DFQATT and CDR2 SNEGSKA (reference sequence). CDR3 nucleotides: TGCAGTGCCCGACCAGCGGGAGGTGGCAGGGAGACCCAGTACTTC. It yields the protein CSARPAGGGRETQYF.